The 19 T cell receptor beta chains given below trace back to one sample, sequenced in a study of shared clonotypes between healthy human individuals. Assay used: immunoSEQ multiplex PCR; TCRdb lists only in-frame clones, some missing. Of a few hundred thousand clones listed, 97% are singletons. Sequenced: naive CD4+ T cells sorted from blood. Subset specified: CD45RA+ positively selected. The source is a woman in her twenties or thirties in good health.

The chain carries TRBV5-1 and TRBJ1-6; D not certain. CDR1 and CDR2 from the germline V gene are SGHRS and YFSETQ. Trimming pared 0 bases from V and 5 bases from J, leaving 9 bases between. The length of the CDR3 is 15 residues. The CDR3 coding sequence is TGCGCCAGCAGCTTGGCGGGGATGAATAATTCACCCCTCCACTTT. It encodes CASSLAGMNNSPLHF. Together with reference TRBV5-1 and TRBJ1-6, the CDR3 gives the full variable domain: KAGVTQTPRYLIKTRGQQVTLSCSPISGHRSVSWYQQTPGQGLQFLFEYFSETQRNKGNFPGRFSGRQFSNSRSEMNVSTLELGDSALYLCASSLAGMNNSPLHFGNGTRLTVT.

This rearrangement joins TRBV19 to TRBJ2-1, with D tentatively TRBD1 (5 bases). This CDR3 is 13 amino acids long. Germline V gene lookup returns CDR1 LNHDA and CDR2 SQIVND (reference sequence). The V end lost 4 bases, the J end lost 4 bases, and 8 bases lay between the germline ends. CDR3 coding DNA: TGTGCCAGTAGTAATCGACAGTACAATGAGCAGTTCTTC. Its translation is CASSNRQYNEQFF.

The rearrangement joins TRBV30 to TRBJ2-1; 8 nucleotides agree with TRBD2. Looked up from germline, CDR1 is GTSNPN and CDR2 is SVGIG (reference sequence). V was clipped by 0 bases and J by 2 bases; unmatched bases: 6. This CDR3 contains 16 residues. The CDR3 reads CAWSVQGLAAYNEQFF. In nucleotides, the CDR3 is TGTGCCTGGAGTGTACAAGGACTAGCAGCCTACAATGAGCAGTTCTTC.

The rearrangement links TRBV11-2 to TRBJ2-2; tentatively, D is TRBD1 or TRBD2 (5 bases each). Germline CDR1 and CDR2: SGHAT and FQNNGV. V lost 1 base and J lost 7, with 10 bases in between. This CDR3 has 14 amino acids. CDR3 protein: CASSLAGHGGELFF. DNA for the CDR3: TGTGCCAGCAGCTTAGCGGGGCATGGCGGGGAGCTGTTTTTT. Combining the CDR3 with reference TRBV11-2 and TRBJ2-2 gives the whole variable domain EAGVAQSPRYKIIEKRQSVAFWCNPISGHATLYWYQQILGQGPKLLIQFQNNGVVDDSQLPKDRFSAERLKGVDSTLKIQPAKLEDSAVYLCASSLAGHGGELFFGEGSRLTVL.

This chain uses TRBV5-1 with TRBJ2-4, with 7 nucleotides matching TRBD1. The junction had 16 bases not matched to a gene; V was cut back by 4 bases and J by 9 bases. The CDR3 contains 16 residues. Germline CDR1 reads SGHRS; CDR2 reads YFSETQ. CDR3: CASSGGTTGRHGIQYF. Here the CDR3 DNA reads TGCGCCAGCAGCGGGGGAACGACAGGGCGTCACGGCATTCAGTACTTC.

V usage is TRBV5-1 and J usage is TRBJ1-3; D gene unclear. V lost 4 bases, J lost 0 bases, and 17 bases lay in between. Germline-derived CDR1 and CDR2 are SGHRS and YFSETQ. The CDR3 length is 17 residues. Here the CDR3 DNA reads TGCGCCAGCAGCCTCCTCGCGTTTTCAGGCTCTGGAAACACCATATATTTT. Translating gives CASSLLAFSGSGNTIYF.

The CDR3 nucleotides are TGCGCCAGCAGCGTAATTCCGGGACAGGGTATCCTTGGGGCCAACGTCCTGACTTTC. It is translated as CASSVIPGQGILGANVLTF. This chain links TRBV5-1 with TRBJ2-6, with 9 bases aligning to TRBD1. CDR3 length: 19 amino acids. CDR1 and CDR2 from the germline V gene are SGHRS and YFSETQ. J lost 3 bases, V lost 4 bases, and 14 bases had no gene match.

This clone was picked up one time. This chain links TRBV5-1 with TRBJ2-2; D is ambiguous. Germline CDR1 reads SGHRS; CDR2 reads YFSETQ. The CDR3 sequence is 15 residues long. The ends were cut back, 4 bases at V and 0 bases at J, with 10 bases in the middle. This CDR3 reads CASSLTPANTGELFF. CDR3 nucleotides: TGCGCCAGCAGCCTGACACCCGCGAACACCGGGGAGCTGTTTTTT.

J is TRBJ1-1 and V is TRBV27; D is perhaps TRBD1 (6 bases). The germline V gene encodes CDR1 MNHEY and CDR2 SMNVEV (reference sequence). Trimming shortened V by 8 bases and J by 11 bases, and 18 bases separated the two germline ends. The CDR3 covers 12 residues. The DNA of the CDR3 is TGTGCCAGCGGCTCCGGGGGCCGCGAGGCTTTCTTT. Amino acids: CASGSGGREAFF.

This clone was detected once. The V and J genes are TRBV28 and TRBJ1-2; D is undetermined. The length of the CDR3 is 13 residues. CDR1 and CDR2 (germline): MDHEN, SYDVKM. V lost 4 bases, J lost 1 base, and 7 bases lay in between. CDR3 sequence (DNA): TGTGCCAGCAGTTCCGGCGGTAACTATGGCTACACCTTC. It yields the protein CASSSGGNYGYTF.

This rearrangement joins TRBV10-3 to TRBJ1-6; no firm D call. The V end was cut by 4 bases, the J end by 4 bases, with 11 bases between. CDR1 and CDR2 (germline): ENHRY, SYGVKD. CDR3 length equals 15 residues. As DNA, the CDR3 is TGTGCCATCAGTGGACAAGTCGCATATAATTCACCCCTCCACTTT. It encodes CAISGQVAYNSPLHF.

This chain uses TRBV6-1 with TRBJ1-5; no clear D. Germline V lookup: CDR1 MNHNS, CDR2 SASEGT. This CDR3 comprises 14 residues. V gave up 7 bases and J gave up 0 bases, with 10 bases separating them. In DNA form, the CDR3 reads TGTGCCAGCATCCAGGAACATAGCAATCAGCCCCAGCATTTT. Amino acids: CASIQEHSNQPQHF.

V is TRBV6-1 and J is TRBJ2-7, with D unresolved. The CDR3 has 16 residues. Germline CDR1 is MNHNS and CDR2 is SASEGT. Between the trimmed V and J ends, which lost 4 bases and 6 bases, there was a span of 22 bases. This chain's CDR3 is CASSGFPARAVGEQYF. The CDR3 nucleotides are TGTGCCAGCAGTGGGTTCCCCGCCCGGGCGGTGGGCGAGCAGTACTTC.

Turning to this clone: Other DNA sequences in the same sample also yield this CDR3. The chain links TRBV6-1 to TRBJ2-7; 14 bases are a match to TRBD2. In germline, CDR1 is MNHNS, CDR2 SASEGT. J was trimmed by 3 bases and V by 8 bases; bases with no gene match: 3. This CDR3 is built from 14 residues. CDR3 protein: CASSGLAGVYEQYF. The CDR3 coding sequence is TGTGCCAGCTCGGGACTAGCGGGAGTCTACGAGCAGTACTTC.

The chain uses TRBV28 and TRBJ2-7, with 8 nucleotides matching TRBD2. CDR3 length: 15 residues. Germline V gives CDR1 MDHEN, CDR2 SYDVKM. The junction had 8 bases not matched to a gene; V was cut back by 1 base and J by 6 bases. CDR3 coding DNA: TGTGCCAGCAGTTTATTTCTTGGTGGACTAGCCGAGCAGTACTTC. Residues: CASSLFLGGLAEQYF.

As concerns this clone: One junction end disagrees with the germline gene, perhaps due to a read error. The J gene is TRBJ2-1, the V gene TRBV6-5; 13 positions agree with TRBD2. CDR1 is MNHEY, CDR2 SVGAGI, per germline. This CDR3 has 16 amino acids. The CDR3 sequence: CASSNSGTSGNNEQFF. DNA of the CDR3: TGTGCCAGCAGTAACTCCGGGACTAGCGGGAACAATGAGCAGTTCTTC.

V usage is TRBV9 and J usage is TRBJ2-3; possibly TRBD1 for D (6 bases). This CDR3 spans 14 amino acids. Trimming removed 4 bases from V and 2 bases from J, with 11 bases in between. Germline V lookup: CDR1 SGDLS, CDR2 YYNGEE. The CDR3 loop is CASSTGHNTDTQYF. In DNA, the CDR3 is TGTGCCAGCAGCACGGGACATAACACAGATACGCAGTATTTT. The full variable domain, rest sourced from reference TRBV9 and TRBJ2-3, is DSGVTQTPKHLITATGQRVTLRCSPRSGDLSVYWYQQSLDQGLQFLIQYYNGEERAKGNILERFSAQQFPDLHSELNLSSLELGDSALYFCASSTGHNTDTQYFGPGTRLTVL.

This chain links TRBV7-3 with TRBJ1-1; 7 bases fit TRBD1. The CDR3 length is 15 residues. The ends lost 5 bases at V and 3 bases at J; junction bases unmatched: 9. Germline CDR1 SGHTA, CDR2 FQGTGA. For the CDR3, the DNA is TGTGCCAGCAGCCAACTCGACAGGGAATACACTGAAGCTTTCTTT. Amino acids: CASSQLDREYTEAFF.

The chain recombines TRBV19 with TRBJ2-3, with D unresolved. Germline V lookup: CDR1 LNHDA, CDR2 SQIVND (reference sequence). V lost 1 base and J lost 6, with 14 bases in between. This CDR3 region has 15 residues. The CDR3 DNA follows: TGTGCCAGTAGTATAGCCCGGAGCCGTGTCGATACGCAGTATTTT. Translating gives CASSIARSRVDTQYF.